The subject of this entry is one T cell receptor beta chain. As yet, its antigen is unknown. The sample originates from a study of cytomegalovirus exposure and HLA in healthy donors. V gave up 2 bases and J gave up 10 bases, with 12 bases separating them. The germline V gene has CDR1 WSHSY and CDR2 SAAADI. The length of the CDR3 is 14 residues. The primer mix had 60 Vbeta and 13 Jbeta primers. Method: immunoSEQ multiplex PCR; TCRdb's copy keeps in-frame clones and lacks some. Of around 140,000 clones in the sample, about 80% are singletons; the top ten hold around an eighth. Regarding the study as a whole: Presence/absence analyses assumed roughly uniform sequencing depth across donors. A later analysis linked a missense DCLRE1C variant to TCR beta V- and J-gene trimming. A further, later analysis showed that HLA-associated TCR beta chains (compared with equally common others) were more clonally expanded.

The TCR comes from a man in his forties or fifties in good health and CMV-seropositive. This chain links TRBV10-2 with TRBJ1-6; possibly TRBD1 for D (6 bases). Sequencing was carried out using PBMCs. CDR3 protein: CASSEQGTFSPLHF. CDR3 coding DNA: TGCGCCAGCAGTGAGCAGGGGACCTTCTCACCCCTCCACTTT.